This T cell receptor beta chain derives from a study of T cell repertoires in cytomegalovirus infection. For the study at large: Matching HLA type and CMV infection were both indicated by public TCR beta signatures. Findings of the study overall: The ex vivo response showed dominance by HLA-C-restricted CMV-specific TCR beta clonotypes.

MiXCR, applied by TCRdb to the reads, yields one record per CDR3 protein. The table has about 100,000 distinct CDR3 sequences, 35% to 50% seen once. This clonotype was seen just once. Its antigen is not identified. From germline, CDR1 is SGHNT and CDR2 YYREEE (reference sequence). CDR3 length: 15 residues. Trimming removed 1 base from V and 4 bases from J; junction bases left unmatched: 4. The sequence derives from a human donor in good health (CMV status not recorded). Some clones in this sample may be carry-over from other donors' samples. The V gene is TRBV5-4, the J gene TRBJ2-2; TRBD2 agrees at 7 bases. The material sequenced was CD8+ T cells from cultured PBMCs, taken from culture after CMV antigen stimulation. The DNA for the CDR3 is TGTGCCAGCAGCTTGTTAGCGGGCGTCACCGGGGAGCTGTTTTTT. Residues: CASSLLAGVTGELFF.